What follows are 7 T cell receptor beta chains derived from one specimen sequenced in a study of blood T cell repertoires in COVID-19. Clones were read by immunoSEQ multiplex PCR, and TCRdb kept only the in-frame ones, dropping some. The table shows approximately 110,000 clones, with approximately 90% occurring only once. Sequenced sample: peripheral blood. All receptors come from a human donor in a cohort sampled during active COVID-19.

This chain uses TRBV6-2 or TRBV6-3 with TRBJ1-6, with 8 bases matching TRBD1. This CDR3 comprises 15 residues. V trimming: 0 bases; J trimming: 10 bases; junction bases outside the gene matches: 5. Germline V gene sequence: CDR1 MNHEY, CDR2 SVGEGT. This chain's CDR3 is CASSYSTGVGSPLHF. CDR3 DNA: TGTGCCAGCAGTTACTCGACAGGGGTGGGATCACCCCTCCACTTT.

This clone has just a few counts. The gene calls are TRBV4-3 and TRBJ1-6; D unclear. The CDR3 contains 16 residues. Trimming left V 4 bases short and J 2 bases short, with 12 bases between. Per germline, CDR1 LGHNA and CDR2 YSLEER. For the CDR3, the DNA is TGCGCCAGCAGCCCCTGGGCCGTGGCCTATAATTCACCCCTCCACTTT. Translation: CASSPWAVAYNSPLHF.

V gene TRBV5-1 combines with J gene TRBJ1-1, with 7 bases lining up with TRBD1. Unmatched junction bases numbered 10, after V lost 5 bases and J lost 6 bases. Germline assignment: CDR1 SGHRS and CDR2 YFSETQ. This CDR3 is 14 amino acids long. DNA of the CDR3: TGCGCCAGCAGGATTCAAGACAGGGAGGCTGAAGCTTTCTTT. Its protein is CASRIQDREAEAFF.

The table lists this clone with a few counts. This rearrangement joins TRBV5-1 to TRBJ1-5; maybe TRBD1 (5 bases). Germline loops: CDR1 SGHRS, CDR2 YFSETQ. V was clipped by 7 bases and J by 3 bases, with 17 bases between them. The CDR3 is 15 residues long. Here the CDR3 DNA reads TGCGCCAGCTCCACCGACGGGGGATTCAATCAGCCCCAGCATTTT. Translating it yields CASSTDGGFNQPQHF.

This chain links TRBV7-2 with TRBJ1-2; D remains ambiguous. CDR1 is SGHTA, CDR2 FQGNSA, per germline. The CDR3 runs to 12 residues. Trimming removed 1 base at V and 4 bases at J, with 4 bases between. The CDR3 coding sequence is TGTGCCAGCAGCTTAGGTAGCTATGGCTACACCTTC. Translation gives CASSLGSYGYTF.

V gene TRBV7-9 combines with J gene TRBJ1-6; a weak D match, TRBD1 (6 bases). Germline V gives CDR1 SEHNR, CDR2 FQNEAQ (reference sequence). The CDR3 spans 17 residues. The germline V and J ends were trimmed by 5 bases and 5 bases, with 19 bases remaining between them. CDR3 nucleotides: TGTGCCAGCAGCGTACCGACAGGAAGGACCGATAATTCACCCCTCCACTTT. It translates to CASSVPTGRTDNSPLHF.

As DNA, the CDR3 is TGTGCCAGCAGCGCACAGGGGGCGCTGACCTACGAGCAGTACTTC. Residues: CASSAQGALTYEQYF. The chain joins TRBV5-6 to TRBJ2-7; 9 bases agree with TRBD1. This CDR3 contains 15 residues. V was clipped by 4 bases and J by 2 bases; unmatched bases: 7. Germline CDR1 and CDR2: SGHDT and YYEEEE. The whole variable domain, filled in from reference TRBV5-6 and TRBJ2-7, reads DAGVTQSPTHLIKTRGQQVTLRCSPKSGHDTVSWYQQALGQGPQFIFQYYEEEERQRGNFPDRFSGHQFPNYSSELNVNALLLGDSALYLCASSAQGALTYEQYFGPGTRLTVT.